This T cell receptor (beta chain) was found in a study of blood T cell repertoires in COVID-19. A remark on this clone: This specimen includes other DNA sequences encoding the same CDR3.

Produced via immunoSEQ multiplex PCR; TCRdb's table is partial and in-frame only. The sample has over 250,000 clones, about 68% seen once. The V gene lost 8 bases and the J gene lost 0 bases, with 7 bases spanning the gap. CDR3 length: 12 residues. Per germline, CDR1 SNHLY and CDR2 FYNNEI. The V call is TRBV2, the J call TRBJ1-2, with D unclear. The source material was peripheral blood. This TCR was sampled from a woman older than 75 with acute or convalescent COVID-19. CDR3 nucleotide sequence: TGTGCCAGCCGGGGAGCTAACTATGGCTACACCTTC. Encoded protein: CASRGANYGYTF.